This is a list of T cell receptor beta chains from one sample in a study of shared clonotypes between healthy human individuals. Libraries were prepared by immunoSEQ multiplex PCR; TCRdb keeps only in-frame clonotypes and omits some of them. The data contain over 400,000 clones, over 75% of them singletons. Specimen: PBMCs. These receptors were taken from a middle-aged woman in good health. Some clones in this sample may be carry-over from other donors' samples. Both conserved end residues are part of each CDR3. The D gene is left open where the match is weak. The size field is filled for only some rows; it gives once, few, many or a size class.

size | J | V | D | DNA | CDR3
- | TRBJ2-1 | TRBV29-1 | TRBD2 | TGCAGCGTTGTCGGGAGGGCCCGCAATGAGCAGTTCTTC | CSVVGRARNEQFF
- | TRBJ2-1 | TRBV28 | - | TGTGCCAGCCAACCCGACGCCACATCCTACAATGAGCAGTTCTTC | CASQPDATSYNEQFF
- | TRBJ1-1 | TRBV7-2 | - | TGTGCCAGCAGCTTAGCTTTCAGGGGCACTGAAGCTTTCTTT | CASSLAFRGTEAFF
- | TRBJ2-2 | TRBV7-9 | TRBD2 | TGTGCCAGCAGCTCTCGACTAGCGGAAGCGAACACCGGGGAGCTGTTTTTT | CASSSRLAEANTGELFF
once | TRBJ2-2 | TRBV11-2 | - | TGTGCCAGCAGCTTAGGACAGGTGCACACCGGGGAGCTGTTTTTT | CASSLGQVHTGELFF
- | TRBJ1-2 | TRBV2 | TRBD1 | TGTGCCAGCAGTCTGAGGACAGGGAGGAGCTATGGCTACACCTTC | CASSLRTGRSYGYTF
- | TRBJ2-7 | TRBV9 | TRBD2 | TGTGCCAGCAGCCAACTAGCGGGAGGAGGCTACGAGCAGTACTTC | CASSQLAGGGYEQYF
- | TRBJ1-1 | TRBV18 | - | TGTGCCAGCTCACCACCGGGGCAGTACACTGAAGCTTTCTTT | CASSPPGQYTEAFF
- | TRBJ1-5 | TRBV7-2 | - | TGTGCCAGCAGCTTAGTAAGCAATCAGCCCCAGCATTTT | CASSLVSNQPQHF
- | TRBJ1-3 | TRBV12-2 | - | TGTGCAAGTCGCTGGTCGGACAGGGGAGGATTCTCTGGAAACACCATATATTTT | CASRWSDRGGFSGNTIYF
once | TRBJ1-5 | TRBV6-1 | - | TGTGCCAGCAGTGAAGTTAGGGTCGGCCAGCCCCAGCATTTT | CASSEVRVGQPQHF
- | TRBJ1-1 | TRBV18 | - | TGTGCCAGCTCACCCCAAAACGAACAGAACACTGAAGCTTTCTTT | CASSPQNEQNTEAFF
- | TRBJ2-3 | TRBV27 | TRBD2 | TGTGCCAGCAGTTTCCTCGCTAGCGGTTGGGCAGATACGCAGTATTTT | CASSFLASGWADTQYF
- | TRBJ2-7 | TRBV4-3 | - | TGCGCCAGCAGCCAAGAAAGGAGAAACTACGAGCAGTACTTC | CASSQERRNYEQYF
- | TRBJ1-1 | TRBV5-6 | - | TGTGCCACCTACAGAGGTAGTTTAGGGCGCACTGAAGCTTTCTTT | CATYRGSLGRTEAFF
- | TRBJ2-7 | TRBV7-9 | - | TGTGCCAGCACCCTACCTTCGGGGGAGCAGTACTTC | CASTLPSGEQYF
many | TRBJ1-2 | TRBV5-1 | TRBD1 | TGCGCCAGCAGGGGCGGGACAGTTAACTATGGCTACACCTTC | CASRGGTVNYGYTF
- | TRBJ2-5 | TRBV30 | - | TGTGCCTGGAGTGCTGTAATACCGGGGCAGTACTTC | CAWSAVIPGQYF
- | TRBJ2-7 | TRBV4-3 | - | TGCGCCAGCCGAGGTGGGAGCGAGCAGTACTTC | CASRGGSEQYF
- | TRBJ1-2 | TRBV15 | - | TGTGCCACCAGCAGAGAGCGGGCGGAAGGTGAGGGCTACACCTTC | CATSRERAEGEGYTF